The source of this TCR beta chain is a study of T cell responses to AZD1222 COVID-19 vaccine. Findings of the study overall: There were vaccine-associated CD4 TCRs across spike, dominant at 160-218 and 743-854. Samples come after the peak T cell response, not at day 14. Spike-specific TCR breadth and depth were elevated following two AZD1222 doses.

Comment on this clone: Its antigen is unidentified.

TCRdb's copy holds only in-frame clones and misses some; the assay was immunoSEQ multiplex PCR. The profile shows approximately 96,000 clones, just over 85% of them singletons. CDR1 is MNHEY, CDR2 SVGAGI, per germline. V was cut by 5 bases and J by 8 bases, with 18 bases left in between. The CDR3 spans 14 residues. The J gene is TRBJ1-2, the V gene TRBV6-5; tentatively, D is TRBD1 (5 bases). The sample in question was peripheral blood, obtained 28 days after the second AZD1222 dose. This TCR derives from an adult who received the AZD1222 COVID-19 vaccine. CDR3 amino acids: CASSLMGGTWGYTF. In nucleotides, the CDR3 is TGTGCCAGCAGTCTCATGGGGGGAACGTGGGGCTACACCTTC.